These T cell receptor beta chains were read from a single sample in a study of cytomegalovirus exposure and HLA in healthy donors. Only in-frame clones appear in the TCRdb table, and some are missing; sequencing was by immunoSEQ multiplex PCR. The sample contains tens of thousands of clones, 55% to 85% of which appear only once. Sequences were obtained from PBMCs. The source of these receptors is a middle-aged man in good health and CMV-seropositive. CDR3s leave out the opening cysteine and the closing phenylalanine or tryptophan.

TRBJ2-2 15 TRBV5-1 ASSSGTGGVRTGELF
TRBJ1-2 14 TRBV19 ASSFSFDRQNYGYT
TRBJ2-7 13 TRBV5-1 ASSNRGMGSYEQY
TRBJ2-7 11 TRBV10-3 AISVDTRYEQY
TRBJ2-1 9 TRBV6-5 VTGSYNEQF
TRBJ1-4 8 TRBV20-1 SARGAKLF
TRBJ2-7 16 TRBV27 ASSFSSRDRGVTYEQY
TRBJ2-7 12 TRBV5-6 ASSLEGASYEQY
TRBJ1-5 11 TRBV10-3 AISEGGIGPQH
TRBJ2-7 14 TRBV28 ASTNLGGTGLYEQY
TRBJ1-2 13 TRBV10-2 ASSVGPGQRSGYT
TRBJ2-7 10 TRBV2 ASRETVGEQY
TRBJ2-1 12 TRBV5-6 ASSGGTVYNEQF
TRBJ1-1 11 TRBV19 ASSIRGRRTAF
TRBJ1-5 11 TRBV7-3 ASGQGSNQPQH
TRBJ1-2 10 TRBV2 ASSSGYYGYT
TRBJ1-1 13 TRBV5-1 ASSWGDSLNTEAF
TRBJ1-6 12 TRBV10-2 ASSPMSLYSPLH
TRBJ2-2 13 TRBV28 ASSFGSANTGELF